These 19 T cell receptor beta chains share one sample of origin, sequenced in a study of T cells after yellow fever vaccination. TCRdb passed the 5' RACE reads through MiXCR, listing each CDR3 protein once. There are a few hundred thousand distinct CDR3 sequences in the sample; approximately 18% occur only once, and about a sixth lies in the top ten. The sequenced sample was PBMCs, obtained before the yellow fever booster vaccination. Every receptor here comes from a man between 18 and 29 years old who received the YFV17D yellow fever vaccine.

This clonotype was counted a few times. J is TRBJ2-2 and V is TRBV19; 7 bases fit TRBD2. Germline lookup yields CDR1 LNHDA and CDR2 SQIVND (reference sequence). J lost 5 bases, V lost 8 bases, and 5 bases had no gene match. The CDR3 loop spans 13 amino acids. Written as DNA, the CDR3 is TGTGCCAGTGTCGGGGGGTGGACCGGGGAGCTGTTTTTT. Translated: CASVGGWTGELFF.

This clonotype was recorded at least ten times. CDR3 in amino acids: CASSQDNQPQHF. DNA for the CDR3: TGTGCCAGCAGCCAAGACAATCAGCCCCAGCATTTT. The chain is built from TRBV3-2 and TRBJ1-5. TRBV3-2 constitutes a pseudogene. The CDR3 sequence is 12 residues long.

CDR3 region: CASSFSKNAEAFF. CDR3 coding DNA: TGTGCCAGCAGTTTCTCGAAAAATGCTGAAGCTTTCTTT. The chain has TRBV27 and TRBJ1-1; D not resolved. V was shortened by 3 bases and J by 6 bases, with 11 bases between the two germline ends. CDR1 is MNHEY, CDR2 SMNVEV, per germline (reference sequence). The CDR3 runs 13 residues.

This chain uses TRBV20-1 with TRBJ2-5; D gene uncertain. This CDR3 region has 13 residues. Trimming removed 7 bases at V and 5 bases at J, with 17 bases between. Germline V CDR1 and CDR2: DFQATT, SNEGSKA (reference sequence). The CDR3 nucleotides read TGCAGTGTTTTCAGAGGTGTTTCGGAGACCCAGTACTTC. This gives the protein CSVFRGVSETQYF.

The rearrangement joins TRBV5-5 to TRBJ1-3, with 8 nucleotides matching TRBD1. Germline CDR1 is SGHKS and CDR2 is YYEKEE (reference sequence). V was clipped by 4 bases and J by 4 bases; unmatched bases: 1. The CDR3 length is 13 residues. CDR3 coding DNA: TGTGCCAGCAGCGGGGACAGGGGAAACACCATATATTTT. This codes for CASSGDRGNTIYF.

CDR3 amino acids: CSANTQRDADYEQYF. DNA of the CDR3: TGCAGCGCCAACACCCAGCGCGACGCGGACTACGAGCAGTACTTC. V usage is TRBV29-1 and J usage is TRBJ2-7; D gene unclear. This CDR3 is built from 15 residues. V shed 7 bases and J shed 3 bases, with 22 bases lying between them. Looked up from germline, CDR1 is SQVTM and CDR2 is ANQGSEA.

The V call is TRBV29-1, the J call TRBJ2-4; maybe TRBD2 (5 bases). CDR1 is SQVTM and CDR2 is ANQGSEA in the germline V gene. CDR3 length: 15 amino acids. V was trimmed by 0 bases and J by 6 bases, leaving 15 bases between them. CDR3 nucleotides: TGCAGCGTTGAAGATCAACGAGGGTTAGCAAACATTCAGTACTTC. This codes for CSVEDQRGLANIQYF.

Here the CDR3 reads CASSATGNSGANVLTF. The CDR3 DNA follows: TGTGCCAGCAGCGCGACAGGGAACTCTGGGGCCAACGTCCTGACTTTC. The rearrangement links TRBV7-2 to TRBJ2-6, with 7 nucleotides matching TRBD1. V lost 5 bases and J lost 0; bases outside the gene matches: 4. Germline V lookup: CDR1 SGHTA, CDR2 FQGNSA. The CDR3 sequence is 16 residues long.

The V gene is TRBV4-3, the J gene TRBJ1-1; TRBD1 matches at 8 bases. The V gene end was trimmed by 4 bases and the J gene end by 5 bases; junction bases not matched to a gene: 12. The CDR3 runs to 16 residues. CDR1 and CDR2 from the germline V gene are LGHNA and YSLEER. The CDR3 reads CASSPGPTGEFTEAFF. The CDR3, as DNA: TGCGCCAGCAGCCCGGGCCCGACAGGGGAGTTTACTGAAGCTTTCTTT.

This clonotype was recorded a few times. It is unclear where the CDR3 begins or ends on the DNA, so no DNA is shown, and the CDR3 is as TCRdb lists it. The gene calls are TRBV7-2 and TRBJ2-2. CDR1 SGHTA and CDR2 FQGNSA come from the germline V gene. The CDR3 is 14 residues long, counting both termini. CDR3: CASSLFLFTGELFF.

This chain joins TRBV5-5 and TRBJ2-1; D remains ambiguous. This CDR3 spans 14 amino acids. V was clipped by 0 bases and J by 5 bases, with 9 bases between them. Germline V gives CDR1 SGHKS, CDR2 YYEKEE (reference sequence). DNA for the CDR3: TGTGCCAGCAGCTTGGTCCGGATGAACAATGAGCAGTTCTTC. The encoded protein is CASSLVRMNNEQFF.

The gene calls are TRBV20-1 and TRBJ2-5; TRBD1 is a possible D gene (5 bases). This CDR3 contains 15 residues. Trimming pared 3 bases from V and 1 base from J, leaving 15 bases between. CDR1 DFQATT and CDR2 SNEGSKA come from the germline V gene (reference sequence). CDR3 DNA sequence: TGCAGTGCTAGTCCCCCCCTGGGGCTCCAAGAGACCCAGTACTTC. Translating gives CSASPPLGLQETQYF.

V gene TRBV5-1 combines with J gene TRBJ2-3, with 9 nucleotides matching TRBD1. This CDR3 region has 16 residues. The ends lost 1 base at V and 6 bases at J; junction bases unmatched: 9. Germline V lookup: CDR1 SGHRS, CDR2 YFSETQ. CDR3 sequence reads: CASSLSTGGILDTQYF. The CDR3 region has the DNA TGCGCCAGCAGCTTGTCGACAGGGGGTATTTTGGATACGCAGTATTTT.

This clonotype has more than one count but fewer than ten. The chain uses TRBV12-3 or TRBV12-4 and TRBJ2-5; unclear D gene. V was cut by 7 bases and J by 1 base, with 10 bases left in between. The CDR3 length is 13 residues. The CDR3 DNA reads as TGTGCCAGCACCCGTGGGGTCCAAGAGACCCAGTACTTC. Amino acids: CASTRGVQETQYF.

This clonotype has only a few counts. The rearrangement links TRBV4-1 to TRBJ2-7; D uncertain. The germline V gene has CDR1 MGHRA and CDR2 YSYEKL. Trimming cost V 0 bases and J 1 base, with 10 bases left between them. This CDR3 is 15 amino acids long. The CDR3 DNA reads as TGCGCCAGCAGCCAAGATCCGGGCCTTTCCTACGAGCAGTACTTC. Its protein product is CASSQDPGLSYEQYF.

The chain uses TRBV7-2 and TRBJ2-3; TRBD2 aligns across 9 bases. The trim removed 1 base at V and 10 bases at J, leaving 3 bases unmatched. Per the germline V gene, CDR1 is SGHTA and CDR2 is FQGNSA. This CDR3 is 13 amino acids long. The chain's CDR3 is CASSLEVAGAQYF. CDR3 nucleotides: TGTGCCAGCAGCTTAGAGGTAGCGGGGGCGCAGTATTTT.

The chain carries TRBV7-9 and TRBJ2-5, with D hard to call. Deletions cut 1 base from V and 10 bases from J, with 10 bases between. The length of the CDR3 is 12 residues. Germline V gives CDR1 SEHNR, CDR2 FQNEAQ (reference sequence). CDR3 DNA: TGTGCCAGCAGCTTAGTTAGAGAGGTCCAGTACTTC. Residues: CASSLVREVQYF.

The gene calls are TRBV5-1 and TRBJ2-5; D is unclear. V gave up 7 bases and J gave up 3 bases, with 16 bases separating them. CDR3 size: 14 residues. Germline V gene lookup returns CDR1 SGHRS and CDR2 YFSETQ. This chain's CDR3 is CASARGPTEETQYF. CDR3 DNA: TGCGCCAGCGCAAGAGGACCGACCGAAGAGACCCAGTACTTC.

The V and J genes are TRBV18 and TRBJ1-4; D is perhaps TRBD1 (5 bases). V lost 2 bases and J 8 bases, leaving 15 bases between the germline ends. The CDR3 consists of 15 residues. CDR1 and CDR2 (germline): KGHSH, LQKENI. The CDR3, as DNA: TGTGCCAGCTCACCATCTTCGGGGGGAGAAGAAAAACTGTTTTTT. Translation gives CASSPSSGGEEKLFF.